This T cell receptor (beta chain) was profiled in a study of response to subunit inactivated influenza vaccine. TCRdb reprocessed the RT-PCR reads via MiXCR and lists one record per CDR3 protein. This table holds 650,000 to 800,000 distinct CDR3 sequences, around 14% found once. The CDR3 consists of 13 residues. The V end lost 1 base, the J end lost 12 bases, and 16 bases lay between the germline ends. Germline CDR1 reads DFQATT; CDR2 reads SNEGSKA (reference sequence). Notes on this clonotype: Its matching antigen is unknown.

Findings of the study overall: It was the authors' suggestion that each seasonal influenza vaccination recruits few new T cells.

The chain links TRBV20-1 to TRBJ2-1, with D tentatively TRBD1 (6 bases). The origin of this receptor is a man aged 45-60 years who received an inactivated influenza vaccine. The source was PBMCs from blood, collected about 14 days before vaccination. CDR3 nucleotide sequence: TGCAGTGCTAGAGTTGGGGGCCCGGCCCGGCAGTTCTTC. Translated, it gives CSARVGGPARQFF.